This TCR beta chain was found in a study of blood T cell repertoires in COVID-19. Study details: Some COVID-19 samples were acute and others convalescent; all came from the United States, Italy and Spain. PBMCs, B-cell-depleted T cells, or T cells provided the cDNA or gDNA that made up the material.

This clone was picked up one time. Original processing notes: The authors estimated nucleated cell counts from reference gene primer amplification. The data were produced by immunoSEQ multiplex PCR, yet TCRdb's version contains in-frame clones alone and is incomplete. V and J calls plus clone size are reproduced from that table; the DNA served to infer D and trimming. This sample has about 130,000 clones; roughly 86% occur once, and the top ten carry around 5%. The V and J ends lost 3 bases and 3 bases respectively, with 14 bases between them. Germline CDR1 MDHEN, CDR2 SYDVKM. This CDR3 comprises 16 residues.

The receptor's source is a human donor in a cohort sampled during active COVID-19. The sequencing sample was made of peripheral blood. The chain combines TRBV28 with TRBJ1-4, with TRBD1 as a possible D gene (5 bases). Here the CDR3 DNA reads TGTGCCAGCAGTTTTCTGTCCGGGGGAGCTAATGAAAAACTGTTTTTT. It codes for CASSFLSGGANEKLFF.